A single sample is the source of the 25 T cell receptor beta chains below, sequenced in a study of blood T cell repertoires in COVID-19. Sequencing used immunoSEQ multiplex PCR; TCRdb keeps in-frame clones, though not all of them. The data contain almost 250,000 clones, 65% to 90% of them singletons. Input material: PBMCs or T cells enriched from blood (not recorded which). The receptors stem from a woman in her forties or fifties with acute COVID-19.

The V gene is TRBV6-5, the J gene TRBJ1-2; unclear D gene. V dropped 6 bases and J dropped 3 bases, with 8 bases sitting between them. This CDR3 is built from 12 residues. Looked up from germline, CDR1 is MNHEY and CDR2 is SVGAGI. The CDR3 spells CASSNMDYGYTF. The CDR3 coding sequence is TGTGCCAGCAGCAACATGGACTATGGCTACACCTTC.

The V call is TRBV30, the J call TRBJ1-5; a possible D gene is TRBD1 (5 bases). Germline CDR1 and CDR2: GTSNPN and SVGIG (reference sequence). CDR3 length: 16 amino acids. Trimming shortened V by 1 base and J by 2 bases, and 15 bases separated the two germline ends. The CDR3: CAWSGAGMARNQPQHF. The CDR3 DNA reads as TGTGCCTGGAGTGGAGCAGGGATGGCCCGCAATCAGCCCCAGCATTTT.

The CDR3 nucleotides are TGTGCCAGCGGGAACGCCGGGGGGGTGTGGGGCTACACCTTC. This gives the protein CASGNAGGVWGYTF. The rearrangement joins TRBV27 to TRBJ1-2; a possible D gene is TRBD1 (5 bases). The CDR3 runs 14 residues. Germline loops: CDR1 MNHEY, CDR2 SMNVEV (reference sequence). The V gene lost 8 bases and the J gene lost 8 bases, with 21 bases spanning the gap.

This clone is a singleton in its sample. The rearrangement joins TRBV9 to TRBJ1-1; 7 bases align to TRBD1. Germline V CDR1 and CDR2: SGDLS, YYNGEE. The CDR3 length is 15 residues. Germline trimming cut 0 bases from V and 1 base from J; bases unmatched to any gene: 3. DNA of the CDR3: TGTGCCAGCAGCGTAGAGGGGGCGCGGAACACTGAAGCTTTCTTT. It encodes CASSVEGARNTEAFF.

CDR3 DNA sequence: TGCGCCAGCAGCCCAGGACGGGGAACTAATGAAAAACTGTTTTTT. Amino acids: CASSPGRGTNEKLFF. The chain has TRBV5-1 and TRBJ1-4; D gene uncertain. CDR1 and CDR2 from the germline V gene are SGHRS and YFSETQ. V was trimmed by 4 bases and J by 1 base, leaving 11 bases between them. The CDR3 runs to 15 residues.

The chain links TRBV11-2 to TRBJ2-6; D unresolved. Trimming removed 5 bases from V and 2 bases from J, with 4 bases in between. The CDR3 has 13 residues. Per the germline V gene, CDR1 is SGHAT and CDR2 is FQNNGV. The CDR3 here is CASSLAGANVLTF. The CDR3 region has the DNA TGTGCCAGCAGCCTTGCTGGGGCCAACGTCCTGACTTTC.

This clone was seen just once. The chain joins TRBV19 to TRBJ1-1, with 9 bases fitting TRBD1. V gave up 3 bases and J gave up 5 bases; unmatched junction bases: 10. The length of the CDR3 is 16 residues. The V gene's germline CDR1 is LNHDA and CDR2 SQIVND (reference sequence). The CDR3 sequence is CASSMSQGAGKTEAFF. The CDR3, as DNA: TGTGCCAGTAGTATGTCACAGGGGGCGGGGAAGACTGAAGCTTTCTTT.

V is TRBV9 and J is TRBJ1-3, with D uncertain. The CDR3 spans 19 residues. Germline V lookup: CDR1 SGDLS, CDR2 YYNGEE. The germline V and J ends were trimmed by 4 bases and 0 bases, with 23 bases remaining between them. This chain's CDR3 is CASSQGGGWEMSSGNTIYF. DNA for the CDR3: TGTGCCAGCAGCCAAGGAGGAGGATGGGAGATGAGCTCTGGAAACACCATATATTTT.

The rearrangement uses TRBV5-5 and TRBJ2-7; 7 nucleotides align to TRBD1. This CDR3 is 16 amino acids long. J gave up 0 bases and V 3 bases, and 9 bases lay outside the gene matches. Germline-derived CDR1 and CDR2 are SGHKS and YYEKEE (reference sequence). CDR3 nucleotides: TGTGCCAGCAGCTCAATCGGACAGGCCAGCTCCTACGAGCAGTACTTC. Its protein is CASSSIGQASSYEQYF.

The rearrangement links TRBV5-1 to TRBJ1-4; 8 bases map to TRBD1. Germline CDR1 SGHRS, CDR2 YFSETQ. V lost 4 bases to trimming and J lost 8 bases; unmatched junction nucleotides: 10. The CDR3 runs to 15 residues. CDR3: CASSRTGRIGEKLFF. DNA for the CDR3: TGCGCCAGCAGCCGGACAGGGCGCATAGGGGAAAAACTGTTTTTT.

V gene TRBV2 combines with J gene TRBJ2-3, with D perhaps matching TRBD1 (6 bases). Germline loops: CDR1 SNHLY, CDR2 FYNNEI. V gave up 6 bases and J gave up 4 bases, with 14 bases separating them. This CDR3 comprises 14 residues. DNA of the CDR3: TGTGCCAGCAGGAACAGGGCCGGGGCAGATACGCAGTATTTT. Translated: CASRNRAGADTQYF.

This clone was seen a single time. This chain links TRBV6-5 with TRBJ2-5, with a tentative D call TRBD2 (5 bases). In germline, CDR1 is MNHEY, CDR2 SVGAGI. The CDR3 sequence is 14 residues long. Trimming removed 7 bases from V and 5 bases from J, with 17 bases in between. In DNA form, the CDR3 reads TGTGCCAGCACCGAGGTGTCTAGCTATGAGACCCAGTACTTC. Its translation: CASTEVSSYETQYF.

The chain is built from TRBV30 and TRBJ2-4; a weak D match, TRBD1 (6 bases). Germline values: CDR1 GTSNPN, CDR2 SVGIG (reference sequence). The CDR3 totals 15 residues. V shed 4 bases and J shed 1 base, with 14 bases lying between them. The CDR3 nucleotides read TGTGCCTGGATCCAGTGGACAGCGGCCAAAAACATTCAGTACTTC. Residues: CAWIQWTAAKNIQYF.

The chain links TRBV7-9 to TRBJ1-1; no clear D. Germline CDR1 and CDR2: SEHNR and FQNEAQ (reference sequence). The length of the CDR3 is 17 residues. Trimming removed 0 bases from V and 0 bases from J, with 14 bases in between. The CDR3 reads CASSLASTANLNTEAFF. The CDR3 DNA reads as TGTGCCAGCAGCTTAGCTTCTACAGCCAACCTGAACACTGAAGCTTTCTTT.

The V call is TRBV3-1 (or the pseudogene TRBV3-2), the J call TRBJ2-2; D is perhaps TRBD2 (6 bases). Per germline, CDR1 LGHDT and CDR2 YNNKEL (reference sequence). Trimming stripped 11 bases from V and 7 bases from J, with 14 bases between. This CDR3 is 12 amino acids long. CDR3 in DNA: TGTGCCGGGGGGAGGAACGGCGGGGAGCTGTTTTTT. The encoded protein is CAGGRNGGELFF.

This clone showed up just once. V is TRBV19 and J is TRBJ2-5, with 8 bases matching TRBD1. With 9 bases clipped from V and 3 bases from J, the junction kept 3 bases outside the gene matches. Germline assignment: CDR1 LNHDA and CDR2 SQIVND (reference sequence). The CDR3 contains 12 residues. Written as DNA, the CDR3 is TGTGCCAGCCCGGACAGGGAAGAGACCCAGTACTTC. Protein: CASPDREETQYF.

The sample holds one count of this clone. This chain connects TRBV5-4 to TRBJ1-2; no reliable D call. V lost 4 bases and J 5 bases, leaving 15 bases between the germline ends. CDR1 and CDR2 (germline): SGHNT, YYREEE (reference sequence). The CDR3 is 14 residues long. CDR3 sequence reads: CASSPKEVIYGYTF. CDR3 nucleotide sequence: TGTGCCAGCAGCCCGAAGGAGGTAATTTATGGCTACACCTTC.

The chain joins TRBV27 to TRBJ1-3; D is unclear. The V gene's germline CDR1 is MNHEY and CDR2 SMNVEV (reference sequence). V lost 5 bases and J lost 0, with 11 bases in between. CDR3 length: 15 residues. The CDR3, as DNA: TGTGCCAGCAGTCAACAGCGGCCCTCTGGAAACACCATATATTTT. It is translated as CASSQQRPSGNTIYF.

The chain carries TRBV5-6 and TRBJ1-2; 8 bases are a match to TRBD1. V gave up 0 bases and J gave up 7 bases; unmatched junction bases: 5. CDR3 length: 14 residues. CDR1 and CDR2 from the germline V gene are SGHDT and YYEEEE. The CDR3 DNA reads TGTGCCAGCAGCTTGGTGGACAGGGACGGTGGCTACACCTTC. Amino acid sequence: CASSLVDRDGGYTF.

The chain is built from TRBV18 and TRBJ1-6; 7 nucleotides match TRBD1. There are 15 residues in the CDR3. The trim removed 1 base at V and 7 bases at J, leaving 4 bases unmatched. Germline values: CDR1 KGHSH, CDR2 LQKENI. CDR3: CASSPQGAQNSPLHF. Written as DNA, the CDR3 is TGTGCCAGCTCACCACAGGGGGCTCAGAATTCACCCCTCCACTTT.

The chain is built from TRBV2 and TRBJ1-5, with TRBD1 identical over 8 bases. J gave up 7 bases and V 4 bases, and 6 bases lay outside the gene matches. CDR1 is SNHLY, CDR2 FYNNEI, per germline. The CDR3 spans 14 residues. The CDR3 region is CASSVDRDGQPQHF. The CDR3 DNA follows: TGTGCCAGCAGTGTGGACAGGGATGGACAGCCCCAGCATTTT.

The V gene is TRBV7-2, the J gene TRBJ1-4; D gene unclear. The CDR3 has 14 amino acids. Germline V gene data show CDR1 as SGHTA and CDR2 as FQGNSA. The V gene lost 6 bases and the J gene lost 3 bases, with 11 bases spanning the gap. This chain's CDR3 is CASRPRFPNEKLFF. CDR3 DNA: TGTGCCAGCAGACCACGGTTTCCTAATGAAAAACTGTTTTTT.

There are a few counts of this clone. The CDR3 DNA reads as TGTGCCAGTAGTGGCATTAATCAGCCCCAGCATTTT. Residues: CASSGINQPQHF. The rearrangement links TRBV19 to TRBJ1-5; D is ambiguous. Between the trimmed V and J ends, which lost 5 bases and 4 bases, there was a span of 6 bases. Germline lookup yields CDR1 LNHDA and CDR2 SQIVND (reference sequence). The CDR3 runs 12 residues. Complete variable domain (other parts from reference TRBV19 and TRBJ1-5): DGGITQSPKYLFRKEGQNVTLSCEQNLNHDAMYWYRQDPGQGLRLIYYSQIVNDFQKGDIAEGYSVSREKKESFPLTVTSAQKNPTAFYLCASSGINQPQHFGDGTRLSIL.

This chain links TRBV5-1 with TRBJ1-1; D remains ambiguous. With 5 bases removed from V and 1 base from J, the gap between germline ends came to 9 bases. Germline V gene lookup returns CDR1 SGHRS and CDR2 YFSETQ. The CDR3 sequence is 13 residues long. The CDR3 bases are TGCGCCAGCAGTCGGAGTCAGAACACTGAAGCTTTCTTT. This encodes CASSRSQNTEAFF.

V gene TRBV19 combines with J gene TRBJ2-3, with 11 nucleotides matching TRBD2. The CDR3 consists of 15 residues. Germline V lookup: CDR1 LNHDA, CDR2 SQIVND (reference sequence). V lost 8 bases to trimming and J lost 0 bases; unmatched junction nucleotides: 4. CDR3 protein: CASSRLAGSTDTQYF. CDR3 bases: TGTGCCAGTTCGAGACTAGCGGGGAGCACAGATACGCAGTATTTT.